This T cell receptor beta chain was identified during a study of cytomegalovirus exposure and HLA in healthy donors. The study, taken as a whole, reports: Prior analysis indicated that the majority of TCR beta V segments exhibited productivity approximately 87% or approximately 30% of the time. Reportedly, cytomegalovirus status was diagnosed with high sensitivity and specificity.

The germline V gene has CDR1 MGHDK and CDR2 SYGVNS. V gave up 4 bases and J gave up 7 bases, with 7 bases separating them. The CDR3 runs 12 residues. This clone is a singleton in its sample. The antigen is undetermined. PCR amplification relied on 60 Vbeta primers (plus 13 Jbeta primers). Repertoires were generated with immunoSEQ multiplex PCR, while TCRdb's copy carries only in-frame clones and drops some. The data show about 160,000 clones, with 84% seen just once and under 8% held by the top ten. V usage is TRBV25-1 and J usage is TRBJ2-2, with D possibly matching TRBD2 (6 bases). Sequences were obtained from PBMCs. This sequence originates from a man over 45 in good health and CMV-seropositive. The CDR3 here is CASSGGVGELFF. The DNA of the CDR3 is TGTGCCAGCAGTGGGGGGGTCGGGGAGCTGTTTTTT.